This is a list of T cell receptor beta chains from one sample in a study of T cell repertoires in cytomegalovirus infection. TCRdb redid the calling of the reads with MiXCR, one entry per CDR3 protein. The sample shows approximately 1,000,000 distinct CDR3 sequences, approximately 31% of them seen only once. These receptors lack a known antigen. The starting material was cultured CD8+ T cells from PBMCs, obtained from culture after CMV antigen stimulation. The receptors originated from a human donor in good health (CMV status not recorded). Some clones in this sample may be carry-over from other donors' samples. The conserved cysteine and the conserved F or W are not part of the CDR3 here. Each record gives: J gene, V gene, CDR3 protein.

J: TRBJ1-3; V: TRBV7-6; CDR3: AGSLAHMVGNTIY
J: TRBJ1-6; V: TRBV27; CDR3: ASRVSYNSPLH
J: TRBJ1-2; V: TRBV10-3; CDR3: AISLDTPRGYT
J: TRBJ2-5; V: TRBV7-6; CDR3: ASSLAPGGYQETQY
J: TRBJ1-1; V: TRBV7-8; CDR3: ASSSTRHMNTEAF
J: TRBJ2-3; V: TRBV6-1; CDR3: ASSEVGGSLDTQY
J: TRBJ2-1; V: TRBV12-3/TRBV12-4; CDR3: ASSPRDPRPYNEQF
J: TRBJ1-1; V: TRBV19; CDR3: ASSPGTGGETEAF
J: TRBJ2-2; V: TRBV7-6; CDR3: ASSFLEGEGTGELF
J: TRBJ1-1; V: TRBV18; CDR3: ASSREGGTEAF
J: TRBJ2-1; V: TRBV10-3; CDR3: AIGQRGSNEQF
J: TRBJ2-3; V: TRBV24-1; CDR3: ATSALDPPGADTQY
J: TRBJ2-5; V: TRBV5-1; CDR3: ASSPRPGGTETQY
J: TRBJ2-7; V: TRBV4-1; CDR3: ASSHRAGYIYEQY
J: TRBJ2-5; V: TRBV4-1; CDR3: ASSQDIIPETQY
J: TRBJ2-3; V: TRBV29-1; CDR3: SVSLSLGSTDTQY
J: TRBJ2-3; V: TRBV7-6; CDR3: ASSAFRELGPDTQY
J: TRBJ2-1; V: TRBV6-5; CDR3: ASSYSPNNEQF
J: TRBJ1-1; V: TRBV27; CDR3: ASAYGVNTEAF
J: TRBJ1-5; V: TRBV4-1; CDR3: ASSHPGVLQPQH
J: TRBJ2-1; V: TRBV29-1; CDR3: SVGSDNEQF
J: TRBJ2-1; V: TRBV7-9; CDR3: ASSPPGQGARNEQF
J: TRBJ1-2; V: TRBV6-6; CDR3: ASSYSTGGYDYGYT
J: TRBJ1-1; V: TRBV6-2/TRBV6-3; CDR3: ASSYMGTLVTEAF
J: TRBJ1-2; V: TRBV25-1; CDR3: ASSPGVTRGYT
J: TRBJ2-7; V: TRBV7-9; CDR3: ASSLGPGRPYEQY
J: TRBJ2-1; V: TRBV7-9; CDR3: ASSFISSVYNEQF
J: TRBJ1-2; V: TRBV7-6; CDR3: ASSLDYGTGEGYT
J: TRBJ2-1; V: TRBV3-1; CDR3: ASSDIQRGSSYNEQF
J: TRBJ1-2; V: TRBV28; CDR3: ASSEPGTFSTLSLWKSYGYT
J: TRBJ2-1; V: TRBV13; CDR3: ASSSERGRLDEQF
J: TRBJ2-5; V: TRBV29-1; CDR3: SVVLGLEEETQY
J: TRBJ1-1; V: TRBV24-1; CDR3: ATSRGQGAVETF
J: TRBJ2-1; V: TRBV19; CDR3: ASSITAGTGVTHEQF
J: TRBJ1-1; V: TRBV27; CDR3: ASSPLKTGLMNTEAF
J: TRBJ2-7; V: TRBV7-9; CDR3: ASSLRQFHEQY
J: TRBJ2-1; V: TRBV28; CDR3: ASSPGGSEIIYNEQF
J: TRBJ2-2; V: TRBV10-3; CDR3: AISTGTGVGELF
J: TRBJ2-7; V: TRBV6-5; CDR3: ASSDGRRFLPYEQY
J: TRBJ1-2; V: TRBV9; CDR3: ASSQGSSRGYT
J: TRBJ2-2; V: TRBV6-2/TRBV6-3; CDR3: ASSLAGGPFGELF
J: TRBJ2-1; V: TRBV7-2; CDR3: ASSLGATEQF
J: TRBJ1-6; V: TRBV7-2; CDR3: ASSPGTESSYNSPLH
J: TRBJ1-2; V: TRBV4-1; CDR3: ASSQDSLPSNYGYT
J: TRBJ1-5; V: TRBV7-6; CDR3: ASSFVPTGGNQPQH